These T cell receptor beta chains were read from a single sample in a study of spatial heterogeneity in lung cancer. TCRdb reprocessed the 5' RACE reads with MiXCR, giving one entry per CDR3 protein. The sample lists more than 20,000 distinct CDR3 sequences, about 4.6% occurring once. Material: PBMCs, obtained at surgery. These receptors were obtained from a male donor with early-stage non-small cell lung cancer. The CDR3 runs from the conserved cysteine through the conserved F or W. The order of the fields is V gene, CDR3 protein.

>TRBV15
CATALGATYEQYF
>TRBV27
CASKRRPDRAEETQYF
>TRBV6-5
CASKALGRAGELFF
>TRBV7-9
CASSPRIGSGELFF
>TRBV6-5
CASSWLGQNYEQYF
>TRBV23-1
CASSHYADGTGGFQPQHF
>TRBV6-2/TRBV6-3
CASSYRDRVGGETQYF
>TRBV9
CASSVEGRTYEQYF
>TRBV7-3
CASSLMGATDTQYF
>TRBV6-9
CASSYGTSGRRDGDTQYF
>TRBV4-3
CASSQESEQFF
>TRBV7-8
CASSPPWGRGQGEQYF
>TRBV21-1
CAAGTEQFF
>TRBV28
CASSLSSGRRSSYNEQFF
>TRBV6-2/TRBV6-3
CASSGIYNEQFF
>TRBV2
CASSESDSNQPQHF
>TRBV3-1
CASSHGDSNQPQHF
>TRBV11-2
CASSLVTDTQYF
>TRBV20-1
CSARDSRVGEKLFF
>TRBV6-2/TRBV6-3
CASSYARTQHF
>TRBV6-5
CASTRLAGSSYNEQFF
>TRBV7-3
CASSYSRVVNTGELFF
>TRBV20-1
CSAAETGQGGKPLHF
>TRBV12-3/TRBV12-4
CASSFIGYEQYF
>TRBV20-1
CSATDTGQFF
>TRBV4-2
CASSPTFGREEYNEQFF
>TRBV9
CASSYRRGDNEQFF
>TRBV20-1
CSARPRGNSHSPLHF
>TRBV7-9
CASSLAQREPSSYNEQFF
>TRBV7-8
CASSLARATSGSSPSYEQYF
>TRBV23-1
CASSLYDLAAYEQYF
>TRBV9
CASSVTPTRAEAFF
>TRBV6-1
CASRPRLAGDVGRDTQYF
>TRBV12-3/TRBV12-4
CASNPGTGGSSFPSIQYF
>TRBV28
CASSPGGGLVNTEAFF
>TRBV9
CASSFGLEGGELFF
>TRBV5-4
CASSLSSGSSYEQYF
>TRBV7-2
CASSFGGLGQPQHF
>TRBV7-2
CASSKQILRTDTYEQYF
>TRBV24-1
CATSAGGFSYNEQFF
>TRBV28
CASSLNRKAFEAFF
>TRBV18
CASHGQGRNEQFF
>TRBV12-3/TRBV12-4
CASSSREGALSYEQYF
>TRBV5-1
CASRRRDSYEEELFF